What follows are 10 T cell receptor beta chains derived from one specimen sequenced in a study of blood T cell repertoires in COVID-19. Profiled with immunoSEQ multiplex PCR; TCRdb holds only in-frame clones, not every one. The sample shows 250,000 or so clones, around 90% of them seen only once. The source material was peripheral blood. The receptors originated from a woman under 40 with acute or convalescent COVID-19.

Only a few counts were recorded for this clone. The chain has TRBV2 and TRBJ1-6, with TRBD1 matching over 7 bases. The ends lost 10 bases at V and 0 bases at J; junction bases unmatched: 21. Germline V gives CDR1 SNHLY, CDR2 FYNNEI. This CDR3 contains 20 residues. The CDR3 loop reads CATRPRDRGSWSSYNSPLHF. In nucleotides, the CDR3 is TGTGCCACCAGACCCCGGGACAGAGGATCATGGAGCTCCTATAATTCACCCCTCCACTTT.

This chain uses TRBV7-2 with TRBJ2-4; TRBD2 aligns across 9 bases. Germline V gives CDR1 SGHTA, CDR2 FQGNSA. Unmatched junction bases numbered 5, after V lost 0 bases and J lost 14 bases. This CDR3 comprises 13 residues. The CDR3 reads CASSLADGGREYF. CDR3 nucleotide sequence: TGTGCCAGCAGCTTAGCGGATGGCGGGAGGGAGTACTTC.

The chain employs TRBV7-2 and TRBJ2-7; the match to TRBD2 covers 9 bases. The CDR3 covers 15 residues. Germline V gene lookup returns CDR1 SGHTA and CDR2 FQGNSA. Trimming at V came to 1 base and at J to 4 bases, leaving 5 bases not matched to a gene. The CDR3 DNA follows: TGTGCCAGCAGCTTAGAAGCGGGAGGAGGGTACGAGCAGTACTTC. As protein: CASSLEAGGGYEQYF.

This sequence joins TRBV18 and TRBJ1-4; 7 nucleotides align to TRBD1. Germline lookup yields CDR1 KGHSH and CDR2 LQKENI. CDR3 size: 15 residues. J was trimmed by 7 bases and V by 3 bases; bases with no gene match: 8. The CDR3 is CASSPKSQGGEKLFF. The CDR3 coding sequence is TGTGCCAGCTCACCCAAATCCCAGGGGGGTGAAAAACTGTTTTTT.

The chain combines TRBV19 with TRBJ2-7; 11 bases line up with TRBD1. This CDR3 has 18 amino acids. With V trimmed by 7 bases and J by 0 bases, 14 bases remained unmatched. Germline V gene sequence: CDR1 LNHDA, CDR2 SQIVND (reference sequence). The CDR3, as DNA: TGTGCCAGTATGAGGACAGGGGGCGTTTTTGGTAGCTCCTACGAGCAGTACTTC. Amino acids: CASMRTGGVFGSSYEQYF.

This clone has a single count. The V gene is TRBV29-1, the J gene TRBJ2-3, with TRBD2 matching 11 bases. With V trimmed by 1 base and J by 2 bases, 8 bases remained unmatched. The CDR3 contains 17 residues. Looked up from germline, CDR1 is SQVTM and CDR2 is ANQGSEA. The CDR3 is CSVEVLRLAGFTDTQYF. CDR3 DNA: TGCAGCGTTGAAGTTCTCAGACTAGCGGGATTCACAGATACGCAGTATTTT.

This clone has a count of ten or more. The V gene is TRBV14, the J gene TRBJ2-6; possible D gene TRBD1, 5 bases. The CDR3 consists of 16 residues. V lost 7 bases to trimming and J lost 0 bases, with 13 bases between them. Germline V CDR1 and CDR2: SGHDN, FVKESK. Here the CDR3 reads CASTQSQGSGANVLTF. The CDR3 coding sequence is TGTGCCAGCACGCAGTCGCAGGGCTCTGGGGCCAACGTCCTGACTTTC.

The chain uses TRBV29-1 and TRBJ1-2, with D uncertain. The germline gives CDR1 SQVTM, CDR2 ANQGSEA. This CDR3 has 14 residues. With 0 bases removed from V and 3 bases from J, the gap between germline ends came to 11 bases. The CDR3 DNA sequence: TGCAGCGTTGAAGATCCGGGAGTTGACTATGGCTACACCTTC. Translating it yields CSVEDPGVDYGYTF.

The chain recombines TRBV11-2 with TRBJ2-3; D is perhaps TRBD2 (6 bases). Trimming cost V 2 bases and J 9 bases, with 15 bases left between them. Germline V CDR1 and CDR2: SGHAT, FQNNGV. The CDR3 is made up of 14 amino acids. CDR3 nucleotide sequence: TGTGCCAGCAGCTTATTAGCGGACAAGGGAACGCAGTATTTT. It specifies CASSLLADKGTQYF.

This clone was found a few times. This chain joins TRBV27 and TRBJ1-5; a possible D gene is TRBD1 (6 bases). Looked up from germline, CDR1 is MNHEY and CDR2 is SMNVEV (reference sequence). The CDR3 is made up of 14 amino acids. Between the trimmed V and J ends, which lost 5 bases and 5 bases, there was a span of 13 bases. CDR3 sequence (DNA): TGTGCCAGCAGTGCAACAGGGTTCTATCAGCCCCAGCATTTT. Translated: CASSATGFYQPQHF.